The 16 T cell receptor beta chains listed next were all sequenced from one sample in a study of response to subunit inactivated influenza vaccine. TCRdb analysed the RT-PCR reads with MiXCR anew, one entry per CDR3 protein. The sample has hundreds of thousands of distinct CDR3 sequences, about 18% seen once. This material consisted of PBMCs from blood, taken around 5 days after vaccination. The receptors were gathered from a man aged 50-59 years who received an inactivated influenza vaccine.

This chain joins TRBV6-1 and TRBJ1-4; the match to TRBD1 covers 7 bases. CDR3 length: 15 residues. Germline trimming cut 6 bases from V and 8 bases from J; bases unmatched to any gene: 12. Germline V lookup: CDR1 MNHNS, CDR2 SASEGT. The DNA of the CDR3 is TGTGCCAGCAGACCAACAGGGGTCGCGGGGGAAAAACTGTTTTTT. It yields the protein CASRPTGVAGEKLFF.

The chain links TRBV5-1 to TRBJ1-3; TRBD1 agrees at 8 bases. V lost 1 base, J lost 0 bases, and 6 bases stayed unmatched. The CDR3 covers 17 residues. Germline V gene lookup returns CDR1 SGHRS and CDR2 YFSETQ. The CDR3 here is CASSLLAGTGSGNTIYF. The DNA for the CDR3 is TGCGCCAGCAGCTTGCTTGCCGGGACAGGCTCTGGAAACACCATATATTTT. The full variable domain, completed using reference TRBV5-1 and TRBJ1-3, is KAGVTQTPRYLIKTRGQQVTLSCSPISGHRSVSWYQQTPGQGLQFLFEYFSETQRNKGNFPGRFSGRQFSNSRSEMNVSTLELGDSALYLCASSLLAGTGSGNTIYFGEGSWLTVV.

The table lists this clonotype with many counts. The chain is built from TRBV5-5 and TRBJ2-7, with D unresolved. Trimming left V 3 bases short and J 3 bases short, with 13 bases between. This CDR3 comprises 14 residues. CDR1 is SGHKS and CDR2 is YYEKEE in the germline V gene (reference sequence). The CDR3 DNA reads as TGTGCCAGCAGCTGGTTGGTCCTCGGCTACGAGCAGTACTTC. The encoded protein is CASSWLVLGYEQYF.

This clonotype occurred a few times. The CDR3 reads CASSSTGFFEKLFF. DNA of the CDR3: TGTGCCAGCAGCTCGACAGGGTTTTTCGAAAAACTGTTTTTT. This chain joins TRBV7-9 and TRBJ1-4; 7 bases are a match to TRBD1. This CDR3 region has 14 residues. CDR1 and CDR2 from the germline V gene are SEHNR and FQNEAQ (reference sequence). V lost 4 bases to trimming and J lost 8 bases; unmatched junction nucleotides: 7.

This clonotype has only a few counts. The chain has TRBV11-2 and TRBJ2-7, with D possibly being TRBD2 (5 bases). Germline lookup yields CDR1 SGHAT and CDR2 FQNNGV. The V and J ends lost 1 base and 6 bases respectively, with 13 bases between them. The CDR3 totals 14 residues. The CDR3 DNA follows: TGTGCCAGCAGCTTAGCAGGTGAGAGGGCCGAGCAGTACTTC. This gives the protein CASSLAGERAEQYF. The whole variable domain, remainder taken from reference TRBV11-2 and TRBJ2-7, is EAGVAQSPRYKIIEKRQSVAFWCNPISGHATLYWYQQILGQGPKLLIQFQNNGVVDDSQLPKDRFSAERLKGVDSTLKIQPAKLEDSAVYLCASSLAGERAEQYFGPGTRLTVT.

This clonotype was picked up a small number of times. CDR3 amino acids: CAISESEDYGYTF. Here the CDR3 DNA reads TGTGCCATCAGTGAGTCTGAGGACTATGGCTACACCTTC. The chain recombines TRBV10-3 with TRBJ1-2, with D unresolved. This CDR3 contains 13 residues. The V end was cut by 0 bases, the J end by 3 bases, with 5 bases between. CDR1 is ENHRY and CDR2 is SYGVKD in the germline V gene.

A few counts support this clonotype. J is TRBJ2-5 and V is TRBV29-1; D may be TRBD1 (5 bases). Per the germline V gene, CDR1 is SQVTM and CDR2 is ANQGSEA. V was cut by 4 bases and J by 5 bases, with 14 bases left in between. The CDR3 length is 13 residues. DNA of the CDR3: TGCAGCGTTGGCGATTGGGGCCGGGAGACCCAGTACTTC. It is translated as CSVGDWGRETQYF.

This clonotype was observed a few times. This chain links TRBV6-2 or TRBV6-3 with TRBJ2-3; 8 bases are shared with TRBD2. The CDR3 is made up of 16 amino acids. V trimming: 5 bases; J trimming: 3 bases; junction bases outside the gene matches: 10. The V gene's germline CDR1 is MNHEY and CDR2 SVGEGT. The CDR3 spells CASSPSSGDHTDTQYF. In DNA form, the CDR3 reads TGTGCCAGCAGTCCGAGTAGCGGGGACCATACAGATACGCAGTATTTT.

CDR3 loop: CASSPRLAGRGEQYF. The CDR3, as DNA: TGTGCCAGCAGTCCGCGACTAGCGGGACGCGGAGAGCAGTACTTC. The chain has TRBV27 and TRBJ2-7; the match to TRBD2 covers 11 bases. The junction had 10 bases not matched to a gene; V was cut back by 5 bases and J by 7 bases. This CDR3 comprises 15 residues. Germline CDR1 is MNHEY and CDR2 is SMNVEV (reference sequence).

The rearrangement links TRBV12-3 or TRBV12-4 to TRBJ1-1; TRBD1 might be the D (5 bases). The CDR3 has 14 amino acids. V lost 6 bases and J lost 4, with 15 bases in between. Here the CDR3 DNA reads TGTGCCAGCAGGAATCGCCCGGGGGGCACTGAAGCTTTCTTT. Translation: CASRNRPGGTEAFF.

This clonotype was counted a single time. V gene TRBV7-2 combines with J gene TRBJ2-7, with D tentatively TRBD1 or TRBD2 (5 bases each). The CDR3 runs to 14 residues. Trimming cost V 5 bases and J 3 bases, with 14 bases left between them. Germline loops: CDR1 SGHTA, CDR2 FQGNSA. The CDR3 bases are TGTGCCAGCAGCACCGCCGGGACCCTCTACGAGCAGTACTTC. Translating it yields CASSTAGTLYEQYF.

This clonotype has only a few counts. The V and J genes are TRBV6-1 and TRBJ1-5; D is unclear. Trimming left V 2 bases short and J 6 bases short, with 8 bases between. This CDR3 region has 13 residues. Germline V gives CDR1 MNHNS, CDR2 SASEGT. The CDR3 region is CASSEQVPQPQHF. The CDR3 nucleotides are TGTGCCAGCAGTGAACAGGTTCCTCAGCCCCAGCATTTT.

This chain links TRBV20-1 with TRBJ1-2, with D possibly matching TRBD1 (5 bases). V lost 0 bases to trimming and J lost 6 bases, with 17 bases between them. Germline lookup yields CDR1 DFQATT and CDR2 SNEGSKA (reference sequence). The CDR3 spans 15 residues. CDR3 sequence: CSARDRSSGMNGYTF. Written as DNA, the CDR3 is TGCAGTGCTAGAGATCGTTCTTCAGGGATGAATGGCTACACCTTC.

The rearrangement uses TRBV6-5 and TRBJ1-1, with a weak D call TRBD1 (6 bases). CDR1 and CDR2 from the germline V gene are MNHEY and SVGAGI. Trimming removed 4 bases at V and 4 bases at J, with 13 bases between. This CDR3 has 14 residues. In DNA form, the CDR3 reads TGTGCCAGCAGTTTCGGGGGGCTGGTCACTGAAGCTTTCTTT. Protein: CASSFGGLVTEAFF.

The V call is TRBV5-6, the J call TRBJ2-4; 16 bases match TRBD2. The V segment lost 4 bases and the J segment 11 bases; nucleotides outside the gene matches: 6. Germline CDR1 is SGHDT and CDR2 is YYEEEE. The CDR3 consists of 15 residues. The CDR3 loop is CASSEGLAGGRVQYF. The CDR3 nucleotides read TGTGCCAGCAGCGAGGGACTAGCGGGAGGGCGAGTTCAGTACTTC.

This clonotype was counted between two and nine times. The chain recombines TRBV28 with TRBJ2-5; TRBD1 agrees at 10 bases. The CDR3 runs 16 residues. V shed 0 bases and J 4 bases; nucleotides not matched to a gene: 5. Germline loops: CDR1 MDHEN, CDR2 SYDVKM. The CDR3 DNA reads TGTGCCAGCAGTTTATGGCCGAGGGACAGGGGAGAGACCCAGTACTTC. Its protein product is CASSLWPRDRGETQYF.